These 10 T cell receptor beta chains were sequenced from one sample in a study of Ad26.COV2.S vaccination and SARS-CoV-2 variants (dated by TCRdb to the early 2020s). Per the publication, the treatment or condition label means: 15 to 20 received Ad26.COV2.S at low or high dose, single or two shots; several received placebo; per-sample allocation not given. Repertoires of vaccine and placebo recipients were sequenced from samples taken on day 63 after the first injection. Library construction relied on the immunoSEQ multiplex PCR assay. TCRdb took over this immuneACCESS table, retaining in-frame rearrangements with V and J assigned. Such tables are incomplete; in checked studies, under half of the missing clones stem from an unresolved V gene, and the remainder is unexplained. This sample lists roughly 390,000 clones; approximately 91% were detected once. Roughly 3.5% of the sample comes from the top ten.

The material sequenced was peripheral blood, taken in a trial of Ad26.COV2.S vaccine versus placebo. Receptors originate from a person between 18 and 60 years old who received the Ad26.COV2.S COVID-19 vaccine or a placebo.

The chain is built from TRBV5-1 and TRBJ1-1; D gene ambiguous. Per germline, CDR1 SGHRS and CDR2 YFSETQ. Trimming cost V 5 bases and J 1 base, with 15 bases left between them. The CDR3 contains 15 residues. Here the CDR3 reads CASSPLGPRNTEAFF. The CDR3 coding sequence is TGCGCCAGCAGTCCTTTAGGACCGAGGAACACTGAAGCTTTCTTT.

J is TRBJ2-5 and V is TRBV29-1, with D possibly TRBD1 on 5 matching bases. In germline, CDR1 is SQVTM, CDR2 ANQGSEA. Trimming took 6 bases from V and 0 from J, leaving 17 bases between them. This CDR3 is built from 15 residues. The CDR3 sequence is CSVLLRAAYQETQYF. The CDR3 coding sequence is TGCAGCGTCCTACTCAGGGCTGCCTACCAAGAGACCCAGTACTTC.

The chain recombines TRBV6-1 with TRBJ2-2, with no clear D. The germline V gene encodes CDR1 MNHNS and CDR2 SASEGT. This CDR3 contains 16 residues. V lost 0 bases to trimming and J lost 0 bases, with 8 bases between them. DNA for the CDR3: TGTGCCAGCAGTGAAGCAAGGGCTGCGAACACCGGGGAGCTGTTTTTT. Amino acid sequence: CASSEARAANTGELFF.

This clone has only one observation. The CDR3 loop reads CASSLMGRSTDTQYF. CDR3 DNA sequence: TGTGCCAGCAGCTTGATGGGGAGAAGCACAGATACGCAGTATTTT. The chain combines TRBV5-5 with TRBJ2-3; tentatively, D is TRBD2 (5 bases). V was clipped by 1 base and J by 0 bases, with 9 bases between them. Germline loops: CDR1 SGHKS, CDR2 YYEKEE (reference sequence). The CDR3 spans 15 residues. Looking up the rest from reference TRBV5-5 and TRBJ2-3 gives the full variable domain: DAGVTQSPTHLIKTRGQQVTLRCSPISGHKSVSWYQQVLGQGPQFIFQYYEKEERGRGNFPDRFSARQFPNYSSELNVNALLLGDSALYLCASSLMGRSTDTQYFGPGTRLTVL.

The chain joins TRBV19 to TRBJ1-1; D is possibly TRBD1 (5 bases). The V end was cut by 1 base, the J end by 3 bases, with 15 bases between. Per germline, CDR1 LNHDA and CDR2 SQIVND (reference sequence). The CDR3 extends over 16 amino acids. CDR3 DNA: TGTGCCAGTAGTATAGGGATTGGGGCCGGGGACACTGAAGCTTTCTTT. The encoded protein is CASSIGIGAGDTEAFF.

V usage is TRBV20-1 and J usage is TRBJ1-1; D uncertain. The CDR3 length is 11 residues. The V gene's germline CDR1 is DFQATT and CDR2 SNEGSKA (reference sequence). Trimming cost V 5 bases and J 6 bases, with 10 bases left between them. CDR3 DNA: TGCAGTGCTCTGCATGAGGCTGAAGCTTTCTTT. It encodes CSALHEAEAFF.

The chain links TRBV7-9 to TRBJ1-3; possible D gene TRBD1, 6 bases. Germline-derived CDR1 and CDR2 are SEHNR and FQNEAQ (reference sequence). The V end lost 5 bases, the J end lost 11 bases, and 10 bases lay between the germline ends. The CDR3 has 11 residues. Written as DNA, the CDR3 is TGTGCCAGCAGCGAGACAGGTCCCATATATTTT. This codes for CASSETGPIYF.

The chain carries TRBV5-4 and TRBJ2-5; D not certain. Trimming left V 4 bases short and J 8 bases short, with 27 bases between. The CDR3 is 17 residues long. The germline V gene has CDR1 SGHNT and CDR2 YYREEE (reference sequence). The CDR3 bases are TGTGCCAGCAGCCCGATACCGGGCCCCGGTAGCCGGTTAACCCAGTACTTC. Encoded protein: CASSPIPGPGSRLTQYF.

The CDR3 here is CASSLGQGKNTEAFF. In DNA form, the CDR3 reads TGTGCCAGCAGCTTAGGACAGGGGAAGAACACTGAAGCTTTCTTT. The chain joins TRBV7-9 to TRBJ1-1, with 8 bases fitting TRBD1. The CDR3 has 15 amino acids. The J segment lost 1 base and the V segment lost 1 base, leaving 2 bases of the junction unmatched. CDR1 and CDR2 from the germline V gene are SEHNR and FQNEAQ (reference sequence).

This clone is a singleton in its sample. The J gene is TRBJ2-7, the V gene TRBV27; D may be TRBD2 (5 bases). Trimming removed 4 bases at V and 3 bases at J, with 16 bases between. This CDR3 has 15 residues. Germline CDR1 reads MNHEY; CDR2 reads SMNVEV (reference sequence). CDR3 residues: CASSSRAPAGYEQYF. CDR3 nucleotides: TGTGCCAGCAGTTCCCGGGCCCCCGCGGGCTACGAGCAGTACTTC.